This TCR beta chain was recorded in a study of blood T cells in healthy people across ages. Per sample, extraction of total RNA gave at least 5.5 micrograms in every case. A second about 6 to 12 cycle PCR used barcoded and J-beta primers. TCRdb reprocessed the 5' RACE reads with MiXCR, giving one entry per CDR3 protein. The table records 1.6 million or so distinct CDR3 sequences, roughly a third of them present only once. Turning to this clonotype: Its antigen is undetermined.

Study observations and caveats: The recorded TCR beta diversity per million T cells decreased in a roughly linear manner with age. Diversity was higher, and naive CD4+ cells more numerous, in long-lived donors than in aged donors. Estimates drawn from one million T cells were deemed to understate diversity.

The sequencing sample was made of blood. This clonotype was sampled from a woman in her twenties or thirties in good health.

CDR3 sequence (DNA): TGCGCCAGCAGCTTGGACCTACAGGGTATGGGTGAAAAACTGTTTTTT. Protein: CASSLDLQGMGEKLFF. The chain uses TRBV5-1 and TRBJ1-4; D is perhaps TRBD1 (6 bases). CDR1 is SGHRS and CDR2 is YFSETQ in the germline V gene. The V end was cut by 0 bases, the J end by 7 bases, with 16 bases between. CDR3 size: 16 residues.